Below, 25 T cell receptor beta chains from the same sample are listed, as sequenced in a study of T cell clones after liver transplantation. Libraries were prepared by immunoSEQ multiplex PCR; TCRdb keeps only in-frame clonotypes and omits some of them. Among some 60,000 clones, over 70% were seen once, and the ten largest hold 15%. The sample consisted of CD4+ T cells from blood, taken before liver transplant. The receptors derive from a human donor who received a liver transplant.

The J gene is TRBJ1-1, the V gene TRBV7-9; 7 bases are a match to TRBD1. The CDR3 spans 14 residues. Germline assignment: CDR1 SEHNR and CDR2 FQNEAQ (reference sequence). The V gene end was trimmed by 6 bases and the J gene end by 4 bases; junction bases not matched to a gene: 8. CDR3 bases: TGTGCCAGCAGATCCGATCGACAGGGCACTGAAGCTTTCTTT. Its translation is CASRSDRQGTEAFF. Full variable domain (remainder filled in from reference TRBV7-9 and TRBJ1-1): DTGVSQNPRHKITKRGQNVTFRCDPISEHNRLYWYRQTLGQGPEFLTYFQNEAQLEKSRLLSDRFSAERPKGSFSTLEIQRTEQGDSAMYLCASRSDRQGTEAFFGQGTRLTVV.

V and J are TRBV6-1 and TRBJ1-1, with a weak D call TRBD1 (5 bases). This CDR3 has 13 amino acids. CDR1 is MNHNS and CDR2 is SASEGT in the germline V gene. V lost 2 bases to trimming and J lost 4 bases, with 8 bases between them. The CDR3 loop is CASSEQGPTEAFF. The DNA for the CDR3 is TGTGCCAGCAGTGAACAGGGTCCCACTGAAGCTTTCTTT.

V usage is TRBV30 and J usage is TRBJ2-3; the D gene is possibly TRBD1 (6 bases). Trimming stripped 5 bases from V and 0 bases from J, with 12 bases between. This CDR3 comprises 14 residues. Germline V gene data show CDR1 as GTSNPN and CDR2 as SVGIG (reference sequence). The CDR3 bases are TGTGCCTGGGCCCAGGGGCTTAGCACAGATACGCAGTATTTT. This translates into CAWAQGLSTDTQYF.

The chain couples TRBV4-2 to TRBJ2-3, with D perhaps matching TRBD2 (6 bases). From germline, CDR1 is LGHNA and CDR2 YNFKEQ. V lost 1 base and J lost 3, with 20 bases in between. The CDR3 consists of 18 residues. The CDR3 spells CASSQGGPGAAGTDTQYF. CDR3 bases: TGTGCCAGCAGCCAAGGGGGTCCGGGAGCGGCAGGGACAGATACGCAGTATTTT.

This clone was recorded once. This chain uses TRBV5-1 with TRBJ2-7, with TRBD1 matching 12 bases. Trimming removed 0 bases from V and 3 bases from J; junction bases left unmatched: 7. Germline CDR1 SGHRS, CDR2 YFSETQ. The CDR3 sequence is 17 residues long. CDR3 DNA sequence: TGCGCCAGCAGCTTGGCCGCGGGACAGGGGGCGAACTACGAGCAGTACTTC. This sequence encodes CASSLAAGQGANYEQYF. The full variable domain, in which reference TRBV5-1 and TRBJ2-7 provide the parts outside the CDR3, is KAGVTQTPRYLIKTRGQQVTLSCSPISGHRSVSWYQQTPGQGLQFLFEYFSETQRNKGNFPGRFSGRQFSNSRSEMNVSTLELGDSALYLCASSLAAGQGANYEQYFGPGTRLTVT.

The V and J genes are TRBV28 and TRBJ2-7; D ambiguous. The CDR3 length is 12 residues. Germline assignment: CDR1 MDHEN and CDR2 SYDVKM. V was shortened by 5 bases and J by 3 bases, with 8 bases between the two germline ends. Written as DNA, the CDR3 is TGTGCCAGCAGTATCTCAGACTACGAGCAGTACTTC. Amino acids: CASSISDYEQYF. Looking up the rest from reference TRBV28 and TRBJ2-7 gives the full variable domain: DVKVTQSSRYLVKRTGEKVFLECVQDMDHENMFWYRQDPGLGLRLIYFSYDVKMKEKGDIPEGYSVSREKKERFSLILESASTNQTSMYLCASSISDYEQYFGPGTRLTVT.

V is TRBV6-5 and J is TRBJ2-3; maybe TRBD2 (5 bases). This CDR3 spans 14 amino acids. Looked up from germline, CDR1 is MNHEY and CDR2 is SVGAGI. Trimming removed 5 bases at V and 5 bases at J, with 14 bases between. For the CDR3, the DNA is TGTGCCAGCAGTCCGAGGGTACCACGAGATACGCAGTATTTT. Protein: CASSPRVPRDTQYF.

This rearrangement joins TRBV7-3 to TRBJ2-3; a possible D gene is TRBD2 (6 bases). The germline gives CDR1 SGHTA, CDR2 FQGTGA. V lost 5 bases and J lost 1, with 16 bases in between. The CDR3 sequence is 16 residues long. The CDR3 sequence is CASSPPPGGGTDTQYF. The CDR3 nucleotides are TGTGCCAGCAGCCCCCCCCCTGGCGGGGGCACAGATACGCAGTATTTT.

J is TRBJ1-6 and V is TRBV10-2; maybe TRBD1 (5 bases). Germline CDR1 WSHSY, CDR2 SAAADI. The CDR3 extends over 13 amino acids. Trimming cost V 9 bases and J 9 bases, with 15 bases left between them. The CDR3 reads CASRGEGSSPLHF. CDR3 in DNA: TGCGCCAGTCGGGGGGAGGGAAGTTCACCCCTCCACTTT.

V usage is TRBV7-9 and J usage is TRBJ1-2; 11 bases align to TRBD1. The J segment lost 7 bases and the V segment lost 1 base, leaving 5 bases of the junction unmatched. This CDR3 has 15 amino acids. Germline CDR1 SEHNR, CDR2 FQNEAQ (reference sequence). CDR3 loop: CASSLGGQGAGGYTF. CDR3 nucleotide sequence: TGTGCCAGCAGCTTAGGTGGACAGGGGGCTGGTGGCTACACCTTC.

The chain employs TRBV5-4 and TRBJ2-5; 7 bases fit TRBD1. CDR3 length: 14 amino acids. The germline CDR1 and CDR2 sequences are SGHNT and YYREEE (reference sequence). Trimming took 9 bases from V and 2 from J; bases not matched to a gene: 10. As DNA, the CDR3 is TGTGCCACCCAGGGGGTCCAGGCGCAAGAGACCCAGTACTTC. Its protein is CATQGVQAQETQYF. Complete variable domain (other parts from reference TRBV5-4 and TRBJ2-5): ETGVTQSPTHLIKTRGQQVTLRCSSQSGHNTVSWYQQALGQGPQFIFQYYREEENGRGNFPPRFSGLQFPNYSSELNVNALELDDSALYLCATQGVQAQETQYFGPGTRLLVL.

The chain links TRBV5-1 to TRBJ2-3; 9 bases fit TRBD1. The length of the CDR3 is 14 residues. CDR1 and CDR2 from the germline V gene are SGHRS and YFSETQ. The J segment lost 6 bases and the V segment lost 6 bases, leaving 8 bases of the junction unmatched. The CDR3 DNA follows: TGCGCCAGCAAGACAGGGGGTGGGATTGATACGCAGTATTTT. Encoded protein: CASKTGGGIDTQYF.

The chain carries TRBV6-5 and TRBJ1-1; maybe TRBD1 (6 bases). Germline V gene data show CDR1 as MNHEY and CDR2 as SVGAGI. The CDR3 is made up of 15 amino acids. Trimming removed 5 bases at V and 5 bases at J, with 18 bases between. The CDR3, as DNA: TGTGCCAGCAGTACTGACCCCTTGAGGGGGACTGAAGCTTTCTTT. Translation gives CASSTDPLRGTEAFF.

CDR3 DNA: TGCGCCAGCAGCCCCACGGGAAGGGCGGACGGCTACACCTTC. Its protein is CASSPTGRADGYTF. This chain connects TRBV5-1 to TRBJ1-2; D gene ambiguous. The CDR3 is made up of 14 amino acids. V was trimmed by 4 bases and J by 8 bases, leaving 18 bases between them. Germline lookup yields CDR1 SGHRS and CDR2 YFSETQ.

The CDR3 nucleotides read TGTGCCAGCGAAATCCAACAGCTACCGCGCACAGATACGCAGTATTTT. Encoded protein: CASEIQQLPRTDTQYF. The chain joins TRBV7-9 to TRBJ2-3; D remains unclear. CDR1 SEHNR and CDR2 FQNEAQ come from the germline V gene (reference sequence). V gave up 8 bases and J gave up 1 base, with 19 bases separating them. This CDR3 has 16 residues.

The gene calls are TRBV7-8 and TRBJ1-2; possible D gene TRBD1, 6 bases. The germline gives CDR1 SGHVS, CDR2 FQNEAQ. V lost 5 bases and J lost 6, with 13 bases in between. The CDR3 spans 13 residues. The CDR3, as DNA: TGTGCCAGCAGCATATACACAGGGAATGGCTACACCTTC. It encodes CASSIYTGNGYTF. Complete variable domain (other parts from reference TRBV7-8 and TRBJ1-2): GAGVSQSPRYKVAKRGQDVALRCDPISGHVSLFWYQQALGQGPEFLTYFQNEAQLDKSGLPSDRFFAERPEGSVSTLKIQRTQQEDSAVYLCASSIYTGNGYTFGSGTRLTVV.

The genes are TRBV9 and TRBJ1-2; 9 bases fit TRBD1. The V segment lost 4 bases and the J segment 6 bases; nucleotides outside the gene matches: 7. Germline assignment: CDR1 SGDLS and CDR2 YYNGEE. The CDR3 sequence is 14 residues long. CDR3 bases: TGTGCCAGCAGCCCGCGGGACAGGGTACATGGCTACACCTTC. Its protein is CASSPRDRVHGYTF.

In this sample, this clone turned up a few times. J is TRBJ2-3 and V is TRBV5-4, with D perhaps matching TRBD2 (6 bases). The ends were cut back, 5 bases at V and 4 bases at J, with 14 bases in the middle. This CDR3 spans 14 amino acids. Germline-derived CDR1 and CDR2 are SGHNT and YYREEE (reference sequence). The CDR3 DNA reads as TGTGCCAGCAGGTCCGGGAGTCCCGCAGATACGCAGTATTTT. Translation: CASRSGSPADTQYF.

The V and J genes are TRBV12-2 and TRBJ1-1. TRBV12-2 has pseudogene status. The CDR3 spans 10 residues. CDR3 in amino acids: CASPPSKAFF. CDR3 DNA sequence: TGTGCAAGTCCCCCGAGTAAAGCTTTCTTT.

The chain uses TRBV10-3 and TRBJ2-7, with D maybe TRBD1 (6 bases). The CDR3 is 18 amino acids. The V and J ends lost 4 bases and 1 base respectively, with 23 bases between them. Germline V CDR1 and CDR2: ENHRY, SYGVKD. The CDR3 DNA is TGTGCCATCAGTGCCGCTACCCCCATCAGGGGACGGTCCTACGAGCAGTACTTC. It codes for CAISAATPIRGRSYEQYF.

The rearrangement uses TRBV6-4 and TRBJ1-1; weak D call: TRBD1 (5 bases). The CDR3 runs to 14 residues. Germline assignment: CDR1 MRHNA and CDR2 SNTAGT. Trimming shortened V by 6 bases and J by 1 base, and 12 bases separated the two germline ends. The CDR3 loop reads CASRPGTGNTEAFF. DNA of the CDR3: TGTGCCAGCAGGCCCGGGACTGGGAACACTGAAGCTTTCTTT.

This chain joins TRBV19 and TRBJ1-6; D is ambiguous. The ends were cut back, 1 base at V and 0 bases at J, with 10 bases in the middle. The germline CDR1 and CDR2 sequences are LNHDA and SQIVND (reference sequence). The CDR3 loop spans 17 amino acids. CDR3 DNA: TGTGCCAGTAGTATAGTGCACAGAAGCTCCTATAATTCACCCCTCCACTTT. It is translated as CASSIVHRSSYNSPLHF.

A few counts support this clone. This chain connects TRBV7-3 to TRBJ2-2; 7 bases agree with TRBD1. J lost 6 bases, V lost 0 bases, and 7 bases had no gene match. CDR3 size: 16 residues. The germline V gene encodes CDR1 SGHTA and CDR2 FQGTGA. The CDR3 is CASSLTGGNVAGELFF. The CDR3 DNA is TGTGCCAGCAGCTTAACAGGGGGCAATGTCGCCGGGGAGCTGTTTTTT.

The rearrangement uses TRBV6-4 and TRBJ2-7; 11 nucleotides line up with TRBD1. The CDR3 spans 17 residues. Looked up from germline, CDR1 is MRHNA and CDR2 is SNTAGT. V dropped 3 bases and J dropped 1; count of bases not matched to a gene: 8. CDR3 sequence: CASSEEEDRGRSYEQYF. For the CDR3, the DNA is TGTGCCAGCAGTGAAGAAGAGGACAGGGGGCGATCCTACGAGCAGTACTTC.

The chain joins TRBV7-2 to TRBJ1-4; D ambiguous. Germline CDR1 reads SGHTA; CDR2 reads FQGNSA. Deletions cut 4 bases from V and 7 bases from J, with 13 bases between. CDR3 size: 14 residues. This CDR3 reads CASSSSGLGEKLFF. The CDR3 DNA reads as TGTGCCAGCAGCTCGAGCGGGTTGGGTGAAAAACTGTTTTTT.